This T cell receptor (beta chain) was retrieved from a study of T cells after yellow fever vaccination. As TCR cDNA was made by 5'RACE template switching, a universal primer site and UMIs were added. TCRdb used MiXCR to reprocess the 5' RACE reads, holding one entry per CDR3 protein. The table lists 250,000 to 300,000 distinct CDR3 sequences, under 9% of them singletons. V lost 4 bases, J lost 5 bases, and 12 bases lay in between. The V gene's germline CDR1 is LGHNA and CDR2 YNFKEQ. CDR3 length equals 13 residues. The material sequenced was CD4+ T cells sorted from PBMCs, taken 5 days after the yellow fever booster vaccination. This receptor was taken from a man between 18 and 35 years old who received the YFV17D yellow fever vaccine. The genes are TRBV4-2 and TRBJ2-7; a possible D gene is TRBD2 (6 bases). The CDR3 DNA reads TGTGCCAGCAGCCCATCGTCGGGGGACGAGCAGTACTTC. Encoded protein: CASSPSSGDEQYF.